The entry that follows covers one T cell receptor (beta chain) sequence. This clone was counted once. Its antigen is still unknown. Base-call qualities are not available, and no considerably larger clone is one nucleotide away. Trimmed from V: 6 bases; trimmed from J: 5 bases; junction bases lacking a gene match: 7. Sequences SQVTM (CDR1) and ANQGSEA (CDR2) are obtained from the germline V gene. From the cysteine through the phenylalanine, the CDR3 covers 12 amino acids. The read is trimmed to its CDR3 DNA, 36 bases read in frame from base 1. The data are from a study of blood T cell repertoires in COVID-19 (dated by TCRdb to the early 2020s). In the study overall: The collaborator samples originated in the United States, Italy and Spain and spanned the acute and convalescent phases of COVID-19. Deeply sampled blood TCRbeta repertoires from subjects exposed to, actively infected with, or recovered from COVID-19 were included in the dataset. The repertoires were made available in a free public database intended to serve as a resource for research on the immune response to SARS-CoV-2. The material from the prospective study consisted of cDNA or gDNA derived from T cells, B-cell-depleted T cells, or PBMCs. The sample metadata nearly always contained a de-identified subject ID, COVID-19 status, age in years and sex. HLA class I and class II types, where available, came from metadata supplied by the sample provider rather than from assay-based typing. The samples were drawn from the first 160 participants of the ongoing ImmuneRACE study and from over a thousand subjects provided by 6 global collaborators. Beyond this particular receptor, the publication reports: The amount of clinical and demographic metadata varied by source and participant and was provided uncurated.

The immunoSEQ Assay, a bias-controlled multiplex PCR, was used to amplify TCRbeta CDR3 regions from genomic DNA. Regarding the original processing steps: Within the assay, amplification of reference gene primers was used to estimate how many nucleated cells each sample contained. To quantify the absolute abundance of each unique TCRbeta CDR3 rearrangement, sequence reads were collapsed and filtered. For each sample, productive Simpson clonality was calculated by taking the square root of Simpson's diversity index across productive rearrangements. This immuneACCESS table, as held by TCRdb, lists in-frame sequences with V and J called but not all clones. Of the missing ones, under half trace to an unresolved V gene in checked studies; the others have no known cause. The DNA was the basis for D and trimming; V, J and clone size are from that table. This sample has under 250,000 clones in its table, and just under 85% of those were observed once. The ten largest account for roughly 1.3% of the sample.

Participants in the prospective study were enrolled through a virtual design, were aged about 18 to 89 years, and lived in 24 United States geographic areas. In the prospective study, cohorts were assigned on the basis of participant-reported clinical history obtained from a screening survey and a study questionnaire. Each participant in the prospective study had whole blood, serum and a nasopharyngeal or oropharyngeal swab collected by mobile phlebotomists. Additional blood draws and questionnaires over an approximately 2-month period could optionally be provided by prospective study participants. Before DNA extraction, blood samples from the prospective study were shipped at room temperature or frozen.

The sequence was collected from a woman aged 40 to 50 with acute COVID-19. The chain links TRBV29-1 with TRBJ2-7; 7 central bases correspond to TRBD1. Sequencing used PBMCs or T cells enriched from blood (not recorded which). The DNA reads TGCAGCGTAAACAGGGGTGTCAACGAGCAGTACTTC. This is translated as CSVNRGVNEQYF.